The sequence of this TCR beta chain was determined in a study of cytomegalovirus exposure and HLA in healthy donors. Some clones are missing from TCRdb's copy, which holds only in-frame ones; the method was immunoSEQ multiplex PCR. The table records around 140,000 clones, approximately 86% of them present only once. Trimming at V came to 3 bases and at J to 2 bases, leaving 10 bases not matched to a gene. CDR1 is MNHEY and CDR2 is SMNVEV in the germline V gene (reference sequence). CDR3 size: 17 residues. This clone is a singleton in its sample. The chain recombines TRBV27 with TRBJ2-1, with 7 bases that match TRBD1. This clonotype was obtained from a man aged 18 to 35 in good health and CMV-seropositive. The sequenced material came from PBMCs. CDR3 loop: CASSFGKGARTYNEQFF. CDR3 in DNA: TGTGCCAGCAGTTTCGGGAAGGGGGCTAGGACCTACAATGAGCAGTTCTTC.